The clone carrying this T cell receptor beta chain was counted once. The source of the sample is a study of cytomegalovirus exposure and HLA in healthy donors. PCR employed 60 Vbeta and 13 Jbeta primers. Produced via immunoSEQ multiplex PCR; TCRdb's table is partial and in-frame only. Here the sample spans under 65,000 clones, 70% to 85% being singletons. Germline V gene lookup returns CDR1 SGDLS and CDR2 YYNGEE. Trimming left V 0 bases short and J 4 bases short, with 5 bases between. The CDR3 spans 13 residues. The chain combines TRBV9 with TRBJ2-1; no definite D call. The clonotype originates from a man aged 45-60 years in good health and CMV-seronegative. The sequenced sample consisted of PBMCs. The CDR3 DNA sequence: TGTGCCAGCAGCGTAGCGGTATACAATGAGCAGTTCTTC. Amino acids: CASSVAVYNEQFF.